This T cell receptor (beta chain) stems from a study of T cell responses to AZD1222 COVID-19 vaccine. CDR1 is MDHEN, CDR2 SYDVKM, per germline. The length of the CDR3 is 16 residues. Trimming shortened V by 3 bases and J by 0 bases, and 14 bases separated the two germline ends. The table came from immunoSEQ multiplex PCR; TCRdb's copy has only in-frame clones and leaves some out. The sample yields about 110,000 clones, roughly nine tenths seen once. The analysis combined second doses at about 4 or about 12 weeks. The starting material was peripheral blood, obtained 28 days after the second AZD1222 dose. This sequence joins TRBV28 and TRBJ1-2; D is possibly TRBD1 (6 bases). The sequence came from an adult who received the AZD1222 COVID-19 vaccine. The CDR3 sequence: CASSLAQGLTNYGYTF. The CDR3 DNA sequence: TGTGCCAGCAGTTTGGCACAGGGTCTAACTAACTATGGCTACACCTTC.